The entry below describes one TCR beta chain. Its antigen is unknown. Germline V lookup: CDR1 DFQATT, CDR2 SNEGSKA (reference sequence). V shed 1 base and J shed 8 bases, with 14 bases lying between them. The CDR3 consists of 14 residues. One entry per CDR3 protein, called by TCRdb with MiXCR from the 5' RACE reads. The sample records approximately 260,000 distinct CDR3 sequences, approximately 15% being singletons. The data originate from a study of T-cell memory formation after mild COVID-19. In the study overall: Most TCR clusters belonged to a single donor.

Findings and limits, study-wide: Contracting clones, day 15 to 85, had balanced CD4/CD8, and later expanders favored CD4+.

The sequence derives from a man in his late teens or twenties who had mild COVID-19 (a few samples of this study predate the infection). Cell type and time point are not known. The V and J genes are TRBV20-1 and TRBJ1-4, with D unclear. The sample consisted of PBMCs or a T cell subset sorted from them (not recorded which). This CDR3 is CSARVSLGREKLFF. For the CDR3, the DNA is TGCAGTGCTAGAGTATCCCTAGGACGGGAAAAACTGTTTTTT.